Shown below are 22 T cell receptor beta chains from a single sample sequenced in a study of T cell responses to AZD1222 COVID-19 vaccine. The assay was immunoSEQ multiplex PCR, and TCRdb's table has in-frame clones only and misses some. The sample comprises 130,000 to 150,000 clones, approximately 89% of which are singletons, and approximately 2.6% rests with the top ten. This sample comprised peripheral blood, obtained on day 0 of AZD1222 vaccination. These receptors all come from an adult in good health.

Turning to this clone: Within the sample, other DNA sequences also encode this same CDR3. The chain is built from TRBV5-1 and TRBJ2-1; D gene uncertain. CDR1 is SGHRS, CDR2 YFSETQ, per germline. Deletions cut 0 bases from V and 2 bases from J, with 9 bases between. This CDR3 is 15 amino acids long. The CDR3 sequence: CASSLGLAAYNEQFF. The CDR3 coding sequence is TGCGCCAGCAGCTTGGGGCTCGCTGCCTACAATGAGCAGTTCTTC.

The chain links TRBV2 to TRBJ1-2; unclear D gene. The germline V and J ends were trimmed by 7 bases and 1 base, with 10 bases remaining between them. This CDR3 has 13 residues. CDR1 SNHLY and CDR2 FYNNEI come from the germline V gene. The CDR3 region has the DNA TGTGCCAGCATGGTCCGACTTAACTATGGCTACACCTTC. It specifies CASMVRLNYGYTF.

The chain uses TRBV6-6 and TRBJ1-1; 10 bases line up with TRBD1. Germline CDR1 and CDR2: MNHNY and SVGAGI (reference sequence). The ends lost 8 bases at V and 3 bases at J; junction bases unmatched: 3. The CDR3 is made up of 13 amino acids. CDR3 coding DNA: TGTGCCAGCGCCGGGACAGGGGACACTGAAGCTTTCTTT. It codes for CASAGTGDTEAFF.

This clone has just one count. The rearrangement joins TRBV12-5 to TRBJ1-5, with a possible D match to TRBD1 (5 bases). The CDR3 runs 18 residues. V was pared by 4 bases and J by 5 bases, with 24 bases between. Looked up from germline, CDR1 is LGHNT and CDR2 is FRNRAP. CDR3 region: CASGSYQGGPPVDQPQHF. CDR3 nucleotide sequence: TGTGCTAGTGGTTCCTACCAGGGAGGGCCGCCGGTAGATCAGCCCCAGCATTTT.

This CDR3 reads CASSPSKGEGDEQYF. The CDR3 DNA follows: TGTGCCAGCAGCCCAAGCAAGGGAGAGGGGGACGAGCAGTACTTC. The chain has TRBV9 and TRBJ2-7; perhaps TRBD1 as D (6 bases). CDR1 and CDR2 (germline): SGDLS, YYNGEE. Deletions cut 4 bases from V and 5 bases from J, with 19 bases between. The CDR3 covers 15 residues.

J is TRBJ2-3 and V is TRBV28; TRBD2 matches at 8 bases. CDR1 is MDHEN, CDR2 SYDVKM, per germline. The J segment lost 2 bases and the V segment lost 5 bases, leaving 6 bases of the junction unmatched. The CDR3 extends over 15 amino acids. This chain's CDR3 is CASSQAGAVTDTQYF. CDR3 nucleotide sequence: TGTGCCAGCAGTCAAGCGGGAGCGGTCACAGATACGCAGTATTTT.

The chain has TRBV5-4 and TRBJ2-3; D not resolved. The CDR3 sequence is 15 residues long. CDR1 is SGHNT, CDR2 YYREEE, per germline (reference sequence). Trimming cost V 0 bases and J 1 base, with 9 bases left between them. This CDR3 is CASSLGKSRTDTQYF. CDR3 DNA sequence: TGTGCCAGCAGCTTGGGTAAATCCCGCACAGATACGCAGTATTTT.

The genes are TRBV19 and TRBJ1-1, with D maybe TRBD1 (5 bases). V was clipped by 10 bases and J by 5 bases, with 23 bases between them. The germline V gene has CDR1 LNHDA and CDR2 SQIVND (reference sequence). The CDR3 loop spans 15 amino acids. The CDR3 sequence is CATRASRTGGTEAFF. Here the CDR3 DNA reads TGTGCCACCCGGGCGAGCAGAACAGGAGGGACTGAAGCTTTCTTT. Full variable domain (outside the CDR3, taken from reference TRBV19 and TRBJ1-1): DGGITQSPKYLFRKEGQNVTLSCEQNLNHDAMYWYRQDPGQGLRLIYYSQIVNDFQKGDIAEGYSVSREKKESFPLTVTSAQKNPTAFYLCATRASRTGGTEAFFGQGTRLTVV.

The chain combines TRBV7-6 with TRBJ2-7; D is unresolved. V was trimmed by 5 bases and J by 6 bases, leaving 20 bases between them. Germline CDR1 reads SGHVS; CDR2 reads FNYEAQ. The CDR3 covers 15 residues. CDR3 nucleotides: TGTGCCAGCAGCCCCCGGTTTACGCAATGGGGCGAGCAGTACTTC. Amino acid sequence: CASSPRFTQWGEQYF.

J is TRBJ2-6 and V is TRBV6-5; no clear D. CDR1 and CDR2 from the germline V gene are MNHEY and SVGAGI. The CDR3 has 15 amino acids. V lost 2 bases and J lost 4, with 9 bases in between. Here the CDR3 reads CASSYLRAGANVLTF. The CDR3 DNA reads as TGTGCCAGCAGTTACCTAAGGGCCGGGGCCAACGTCCTGACTTTC.

The V call is TRBV14, the J call TRBJ2-3; D gene uncertain. Trimming shortened V by 1 base and J by 1 base, and 6 bases separated the two germline ends. This CDR3 has 14 amino acids. Per the germline V gene, CDR1 is SGHDN and CDR2 is FVKESK. The CDR3 loop is CASSQVLGTDTQYF. The CDR3 DNA reads as TGTGCCAGCAGCCAAGTTCTGGGCACAGATACGCAGTATTTT.

This chain uses TRBV7-2 with TRBJ1-1; D is ambiguous. The ends were cut back, 5 bases at V and 2 bases at J, with 12 bases in the middle. The CDR3 length is 14 residues. Germline CDR1 reads SGHTA; CDR2 reads FQGNSA. CDR3 DNA sequence: TGTGCCAGCAGCGCGTCCGGGAGTAACACTGAAGCTTTCTTT. It specifies CASSASGSNTEAFF.

This clone came up once. J is TRBJ1-1 and V is TRBV5-5, with 7 nucleotides matching TRBD1. From germline, CDR1 is SGHKS and CDR2 YYEKEE (reference sequence). V shed 5 bases, J shed 6 bases, and the junction held 13 bases outside the gene matches. The CDR3 spans 15 residues. This CDR3 is CASRNLQGRVAEAFF. The CDR3 coding sequence is TGTGCCAGCAGAAACTTACAGGGGAGGGTCGCTGAAGCTTTCTTT.

The CDR3 DNA follows: TGTGCCAGCAGCTTAATCAACTTAGGCTTGGCGGTTCCCTACAATGAGCAGTTCTTC. Translation gives CASSLINLGLAVPYNEQFF. This chain uses TRBV7-2 with TRBJ2-1; D is uncertain. V lost 2 bases, J lost 2 bases, and 22 bases lay in between. Germline V gives CDR1 SGHTA, CDR2 FQGNSA. The CDR3 extends over 19 amino acids.

The sample holds one count of this clone. The rearrangement links TRBV19 to TRBJ1-1; perhaps TRBD1 as D (5 bases). CDR1 and CDR2 (germline): LNHDA, SQIVND (reference sequence). V dropped 7 bases and J dropped 5 bases, with 8 bases sitting between them. The CDR3 length is 11 residues. For the CDR3, the DNA is TGTGCCAGTAAAAGGGGAACTGAAGCTTTCTTT. Translation: CASKRGTEAFF.

The chain carries TRBV29-1 and TRBJ2-1; D is uncertain. CDR3 length: 14 amino acids. The V and J ends lost 1 base and 3 bases respectively, with 10 bases between them. Germline loops: CDR1 SQVTM, CDR2 ANQGSEA. The chain's CDR3 is CSVEGLRVYNEQFF. The CDR3 DNA reads as TGCAGCGTTGAAGGTCTGAGAGTCTACAATGAGCAGTTCTTC.

V and J are TRBV10-1 and TRBJ2-7; weak D call: TRBD1 (6 bases). The germline V and J ends were trimmed by 7 bases and 5 bases, with 24 bases remaining between them. The CDR3 extends over 16 amino acids. Looked up from germline, CDR1 is WNHNN and CDR2 is SYGVQD (reference sequence). For the CDR3, the DNA is TGCGCCAGCAATCGACTCTTACAGGGCCCTTCCAACGAGCAGTACTTC. Translation: CASNRLLQGPSNEQYF.

This chain links TRBV21-1 with TRBJ2-4; TRBD1 is taken as the D call from the table, unchecked against the DNA. TRBV21-1 is tagged as a pseudogene. The CDR3 is 15 residues long. CDR3 loop: CASVISAMAKNIQYF. CDR3 bases: TGTGCCAGCGTTATCAGTGCCATGGCCAAAAACATTCAGTACTTC.

The chain joins TRBV7-9 to TRBJ1-2; a possible D gene is TRBD1 (5 bases). The CDR3 length is 12 residues. Trimming shortened V by 5 bases and J by 8 bases, and 12 bases separated the two germline ends. In germline, CDR1 is SEHNR, CDR2 FQNEAQ (reference sequence). The CDR3 DNA is TGTGCCAGCAGCCCGGGGGTTGTGGGCTACACCTTC. Its protein product is CASSPGVVGYTF.

The gene calls are TRBV2 and TRBJ1-1; perhaps TRBD1 as D (5 bases). Germline V lookup: CDR1 SNHLY, CDR2 FYNNEI. This CDR3 is 16 amino acids long. The V gene lost 6 bases and the J gene lost 5 bases, with 22 bases spanning the gap. CDR3 loop: CASSLREMPQGTEAFF. The CDR3 DNA reads as TGTGCCAGCAGCTTGAGGGAGATGCCGCAGGGAACTGAAGCTTTCTTT. The entire variable domain, with the rest obtained from reference TRBV2 and TRBJ1-1, is as follows: EPEVTQTPSHQVTQMGQEVILRCVPISNHLYFYWYRQILGQKVEFLVSFYNNEISEKSEIFDDQFSVERPDGSNFTLKIRSTKLEDSAMYFCASSLREMPQGTEAFFGQGTRLTVV.

J is TRBJ1-2 and V is TRBV10-2; no reliable D call. Trimming left V 4 bases short and J 4 bases short, with 10 bases between. Per the germline V gene, CDR1 is WSHSY and CDR2 is SAAADI. The CDR3 runs to 13 residues. This chain's CDR3 is CASSAGPIYGYTF. CDR3 DNA: TGCGCCAGCAGTGCCGGGCCCATCTATGGCTACACCTTC.

This chain uses TRBV4-3 with TRBJ1-4; possibly TRBD1 for D (5 bases). V was shortened by 4 bases and J by 8 bases, with 14 bases between the two germline ends. Germline loops: CDR1 LGHNA, CDR2 YSLEER. The length of the CDR3 is 14 residues. The DNA for the CDR3 is TGCGCCAGCAGCCTCAGGGAGGGAGTCGAAAAACTGTTTTTT. Its protein is CASSLREGVEKLFF.